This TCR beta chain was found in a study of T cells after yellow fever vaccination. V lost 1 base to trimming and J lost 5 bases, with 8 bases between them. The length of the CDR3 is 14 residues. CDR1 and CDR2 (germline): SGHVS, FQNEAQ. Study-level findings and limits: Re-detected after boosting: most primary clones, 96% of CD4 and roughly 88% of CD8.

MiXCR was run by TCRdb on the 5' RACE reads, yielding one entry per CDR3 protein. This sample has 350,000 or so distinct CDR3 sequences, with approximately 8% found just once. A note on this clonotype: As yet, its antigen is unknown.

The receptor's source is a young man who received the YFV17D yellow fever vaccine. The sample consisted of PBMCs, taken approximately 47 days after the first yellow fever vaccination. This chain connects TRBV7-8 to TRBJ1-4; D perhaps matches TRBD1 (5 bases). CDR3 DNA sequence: TGTGCCAGCAGCTTAGATGGGGCCAATGAAAAACTGTTTTTT. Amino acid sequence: CASSLDGANEKLFF. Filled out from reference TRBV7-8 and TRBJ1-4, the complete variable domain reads GAGVSQSPRYKVAKRGQDVALRCDPISGHVSLFWYQQALGQGPEFLTYFQNEAQLDKSGLPSDRFFAERPEGSVSTLKIQRTQQEDSAVYLCASSLDGANEKLFFGSGTQLSVL.